The 32 T cell receptor beta chains reported below all come from one sample, sequenced in a study of blood T cell repertoires in COVID-19 (dated by TCRdb to about 2020). The library was obtained by the immunoSEQ multiplex PCR assay. TCRdb obtained this table from immuneACCESS and retained in-frame rearrangements with V and J assigned. These tables miss some clones; where compared with another copy, unresolved V genes account for less than half of the shortfall, and the remainder is unexplained. Across this sample there are 290,000 or so clones, with 75% to 90% seen only once. The top ten clones comprise about 2.5% of the sample. The sample comprised peripheral blood. The source is a man younger than 35 with active or convalescent COVID-19.

The V and J genes are TRBV7-2 and TRBJ2-3; 9 bases are a match to TRBD2. Germline CDR1 is SGHTA and CDR2 is FQGNSA. Trimming at V came to 3 bases and at J to 2 bases, leaving 6 bases not matched to a gene. The CDR3 loop spans 16 amino acids. As DNA, the CDR3 is TGTGCCAGCAGCTTGGTAGCGGGGGAATTCACAGATACGCAGTATTTT. Its protein product is CASSLVAGEFTDTQYF.

The chain combines TRBV5-5 with TRBJ2-7; 8 bases agree with TRBD2. V trimming: 0 bases; J trimming: 3 bases; junction bases outside the gene matches: 2. CDR1 SGHKS and CDR2 YYEKEE come from the germline V gene (reference sequence). The CDR3 runs 14 residues. The CDR3 sequence: CASSLGRGGYEQYF. The CDR3 bases are TGTGCCAGCAGCTTGGGACGGGGGGGCTACGAGCAGTACTTC.

V is TRBV28 and J is TRBJ1-2, with 7 positions matching TRBD1. Per germline, CDR1 MDHEN and CDR2 SYDVKM. This CDR3 is built from 15 residues. Unmatched junction bases numbered 5, after V lost 0 bases and J lost 4 bases. CDR3 sequence (DNA): TGTGCCAGCAGTTTATGGACAGGGCGTTCCTATGGCTACACCTTC. Translation: CASSLWTGRSYGYTF.

There are a few counts of this clone. The rearrangement uses TRBV14 and TRBJ2-1; 10 bases agree with TRBD2. The CDR3 spans 19 residues. The germline CDR1 and CDR2 sequences are SGHDN and FVKESK. With V trimmed by 2 bases and J by 3 bases, 13 bases remained unmatched. The CDR3 region has the DNA TGTGCCAGCAGCCAAAGGGAACCTGGGACTAGCGTGCTCTACAATGAGCAGTTCTTC. Protein sequence: CASSQREPGTSVLYNEQFF.

The chain combines TRBV4-1 with TRBJ1-2; D may be TRBD1 (5 bases). The CDR3 totals 15 residues. V was shortened by 3 bases and J by 4 bases, with 15 bases between the two germline ends. Germline V lookup: CDR1 MGHRA, CDR2 YSYEKL. The chain's CDR3 is CASSHGLGQGYGYTF. As DNA, the CDR3 is TGCGCCAGCAGCCACGGTCTAGGGCAGGGCTATGGCTACACCTTC.

The chain links TRBV19 to TRBJ1-2; 7 bases are a match to TRBD1. Germline V gene lookup returns CDR1 LNHDA and CDR2 SQIVND (reference sequence). The CDR3 contains 11 residues. CDR3 nucleotides: TGTGTCGCAGGGGGGCAAGGTTTATACACCTTC. Protein product: CVAGGQGLYTF.

The chain links TRBV5-1 to TRBJ1-3; D not certain. The V gene's germline CDR1 is SGHRS and CDR2 YFSETQ. The CDR3 is made up of 12 amino acids. V gave up 4 bases and J gave up 7 bases, with 9 bases separating them. CDR3 loop: CASSLPGNTIYF. In DNA, the CDR3 is TGCGCCAGCAGCCTCCCCGGGAACACCATATATTTT.

The chain joins TRBV24-1 to TRBJ1-5, with TRBD1 as a possible D gene (6 bases). Germline CDR1 and CDR2: KGHDR and SFDVKD. There are 13 residues in the CDR3. V lost 5 bases, J lost 4 bases, and 8 bases lay in between. CDR3 bases: TGTGCCACCAGTGGGCAGGGGAATCAGCCCCAGCATTTT. Its protein is CATSGQGNQPQHF.

For this clone: Other DNA sequences in the same sample also yield this CDR3. J is TRBJ1-1 and V is TRBV18; D is ambiguous. There are 14 residues in the CDR3. V lost 0 bases and J lost 1, with 6 bases in between. Germline values: CDR1 KGHSH, CDR2 LQKENI. The DNA of the CDR3 is TGTGCCAGCTCACCACCGGGAGGGAACACTGAAGCTTTCTTT. This encodes CASSPPGGNTEAFF.

The rearrangement joins TRBV9 to TRBJ1-1; D remains ambiguous. The ends were cut back, 4 bases at V and 5 bases at J, with 12 bases in the middle. The CDR3 loop spans 13 amino acids. Germline V gives CDR1 SGDLS, CDR2 YYNGEE. CDR3 protein: CASSPSGGTEAFF. The CDR3 nucleotides read TGTGCCAGCAGCCCCTCGGGTGGAACTGAAGCTTTCTTT.

This clone was recorded once. The J gene is TRBJ1-5, the V gene TRBV19, with D perhaps TRBD1 (5 bases). V lost 7 bases and J 4 bases, leaving 26 bases between the germline ends. In germline, CDR1 is LNHDA, CDR2 SQIVND (reference sequence). The CDR3 extends over 18 amino acids. CDR3: CASTPVPGKGAGNQPQHF. In DNA, the CDR3 is TGTGCCAGTACCCCGGTTCCCGGCAAAGGGGCAGGTAATCAGCCCCAGCATTTT. Filled out from reference TRBV19 and TRBJ1-5, the complete variable domain reads DGGITQSPKYLFRKEGQNVTLSCEQNLNHDAMYWYRQDPGQGLRLIYYSQIVNDFQKGDIAEGYSVSREKKESFPLTVTSAQKNPTAFYLCASTPVPGKGAGNQPQHFGDGTRLSIL.

The chain combines TRBV24-1 with TRBJ2-1; TRBD2 agrees at 10 bases. In germline, CDR1 is KGHDR, CDR2 SFDVKD. The CDR3 length is 18 residues. V lost 3 bases, J lost 6 bases, and 13 bases stayed unmatched. For the CDR3, the DNA is TGTGCCACCAGTGATCCCCTCCCTAGCGGGGGAGTTAGCAATGAGCAGTTCTTC. This sequence encodes CATSDPLPSGGVSNEQFF.

The gene calls are TRBV27 and TRBJ1-6, with a weak D call TRBD1 (5 bases). The CDR3 loop spans 17 amino acids. Trimming left V 5 bases short and J 3 bases short, with 17 bases between. The germline V gene has CDR1 MNHEY and CDR2 SMNVEV (reference sequence). DNA for the CDR3: TGTGCCAGCAGTGCCGCTCCCGACAGAGTCTATAATTCACCCCTCCACTTT. Its translation: CASSAAPDRVYNSPLHF.

This rearrangement joins TRBV25-1 to TRBJ1-4; D is possibly TRBD1 (6 bases). The CDR3 consists of 17 residues. V lost 3 bases and J 2 bases, leaving 16 bases between the germline ends. Germline V gene lookup returns CDR1 MGHDK and CDR2 SYGVNS. DNA of the CDR3: TGTGCCAGCAGTGATAATAGGGGGATAGACACTAATGAAAAACTGTTTTTT. As protein: CASSDNRGIDTNEKLFF.

J is TRBJ1-4 and V is TRBV7-8; D ambiguous. The CDR3 has 13 residues. V lost 4 bases and J lost 4, with 7 bases in between. CDR1 and CDR2 from the germline V gene are SGHVS and FQNEAQ. The DNA of the CDR3 is TGTGCCAGCAGCTGGAGAGTTAATGAAAAACTGTTTTTT. Translating it yields CASSWRVNEKLFF.

The genes are TRBV3-1 (or the pseudogene TRBV3-2) and TRBJ1-3, with 7 nucleotides matching TRBD1. Trimming removed 5 bases from V and 0 bases from J; junction bases left unmatched: 7. Germline CDR1 and CDR2: LGHDT and YNNKEL (reference sequence). The CDR3 has 16 residues. The CDR3 sequence is CASSGRQGASGNTIYF. The CDR3, as DNA: TGTGCCAGCAGCGGAAGACAGGGAGCCTCTGGAAACACCATATATTTT.

Notes on this clone: The identical CDR3 is also encoded by other nucleotide sequences in the sample. The gene calls are TRBV5-1 and TRBJ2-2; 11 bases are shared with TRBD1. Germline values: CDR1 SGHRS, CDR2 YFSETQ. This CDR3 contains 15 residues. Trimming removed 4 bases from V and 5 bases from J; junction bases left unmatched: 4. The CDR3 loop reads CASSPGTGGTGELFF. The DNA for the CDR3 is TGCGCCAGCAGCCCCGGGACAGGGGGAACCGGGGAGCTGTTTTTT.

In this sample, this clone turned up a few times. This chain uses TRBV14 with TRBJ1-6; possibly TRBD1 for D (6 bases). The CDR3 loop spans 18 amino acids. V was pared by 5 bases and J by 1 base, with 18 bases between. Germline V gene data show CDR1 as SGHDN and CDR2 as FVKESK. The CDR3: CASSESAGGASYNSPLHF. CDR3 DNA sequence: TGTGCCAGCAGCGAGTCCGCCGGGGGGGCGTCCTATAATTCACCCCTCCACTTT. Together with reference TRBV14 and TRBJ1-6, the CDR3 gives the full variable domain: EAGVTQFPSHSVIEKGQTVTLRCDPISGHDNLYWYRRVMGKEIKFLLHFVKESKQDESGMPNNRFLAERTGGTYSTLKVQPAELEDSGVYFCASSESAGGASYNSPLHFGNGTRLTVT.

The chain uses TRBV7-6 and TRBJ2-5, with 8 bases that match TRBD1. Unmatched junction bases numbered 17, after V lost 3 bases and J lost 2 bases. The CDR3 is 19 residues long. Germline-derived CDR1 and CDR2 are SGHVS and FNYEAQ. The CDR3 here is CASSLVGQGENGAQETQYF. The CDR3 DNA follows: TGTGCCAGCAGCTTGGTAGGACAGGGCGAGAACGGTGCTCAAGAGACCCAGTACTTC.

The genes are TRBV28 and TRBJ2-5; the match to TRBD1 covers 8 bases. Germline V gives CDR1 MDHEN, CDR2 SYDVKM. After removal of 4 bases from V and 9 bases from J, the junction contained 10 bases not matched to a gene. The CDR3 has 14 residues. CDR3 DNA: TGTGCCAGCAGTTCGCGTCAGGGGGCGTCGTCCCAGTACTTC. This translates into CASSSRQGASSQYF.

This sequence joins TRBV27 and TRBJ1-1; D is possibly TRBD1 (6 bases). The CDR3 sequence is 15 residues long. The V gene lost 4 bases and the J gene lost 5 bases, with 17 bases spanning the gap. Germline-derived CDR1 and CDR2 are MNHEY and SMNVEV (reference sequence). For the CDR3, the DNA is TGTGCCAGCAGTTCGCAGGGGCCCCGGTGGACTGAAGCTTTCTTT. This sequence encodes CASSSQGPRWTEAFF.

CDR3 loop: CASSPGTSGTNTQYF. In DNA, the CDR3 is TGTGCCAGCAGTCCCGGGACTAGCGGGACAAATACGCAGTATTTT. V and J are TRBV6-5 and TRBJ2-3, with 13 bases identical to TRBD2. The germline V gene encodes CDR1 MNHEY and CDR2 SVGAGI. The CDR3 contains 15 residues. Unmatched junction bases numbered 6, after V lost 5 bases and J lost 7 bases.

This chain connects TRBV5-1 to TRBJ2-5; possible D gene TRBD1, 5 bases. The V end was cut by 0 bases, the J end by 2 bases, with 8 bases between. This CDR3 spans 14 amino acids. Germline loops: CDR1 SGHRS, CDR2 YFSETQ. This CDR3 is CASSLGGGQETQYF. The CDR3 coding sequence is TGCGCCAGCAGCTTGGGGGGCGGACAAGAGACCCAGTACTTC.

The CDR3 reads CASSYGQVGPQYF. The CDR3 bases are TGTGCCAGCAGTTACGGGCAGGTTGGTCCTCAGTACTTC. The genes are TRBV6-5 and TRBJ2-4; no clear D. CDR1 is MNHEY, CDR2 SVGAGI, per germline. CDR3 size: 13 residues. The V and J ends lost 2 bases and 12 bases respectively, with 14 bases between them.

The table lists this clone with a count of one. The chain has TRBV28 and TRBJ1-1; D is ambiguous. The V end was cut by 3 bases, the J end by 6 bases, with 14 bases between. This CDR3 has 14 residues. In germline, CDR1 is MDHEN, CDR2 SYDVKM. The CDR3 DNA sequence: TGTGCCAGCAGTTTTTATCGGGGAGGGCCTGAAGCTTTCTTT. Its translation is CASSFYRGGPEAFF.

V gene TRBV6-6 combines with J gene TRBJ2-1; maybe TRBD2 (5 bases). This CDR3 comprises 13 residues. Germline V gene lookup returns CDR1 MNHNY and CDR2 SVGAGI (reference sequence). The V end lost 11 bases, the J end lost 5 bases, and 16 bases lay between the germline ends. The CDR3 spells CADAASRNNEQFF. CDR3 nucleotides: TGTGCCGACGCGGCTAGCAGAAACAATGAGCAGTTCTTC.

This clone was seen a single time. This sequence joins TRBV5-1 and TRBJ1-1; 7 nucleotides agree with TRBD1. The CDR3 has 14 amino acids. The V and J ends lost 4 bases and 4 bases, in that order; junction bases with no gene match: 7. CDR1 and CDR2 from the germline V gene are SGHRS and YFSETQ. The CDR3 bases are TGCGCCAGCAGCCTCACGACAGGGCCCACTGAAGCTTTCTTT. This encodes CASSLTTGPTEAFF.

This chain links TRBV5-4 with TRBJ1-6; possibly TRBD1 for D (6 bases). The V and J ends lost 1 base and 3 bases respectively, with 11 bases between them. Germline V gene lookup returns CDR1 SGHNT and CDR2 YYREEE (reference sequence). CDR3 length: 16 residues. The CDR3 sequence: CASSLPGAGYNSPLHF. The CDR3 nucleotides read TGTGCCAGCAGCTTGCCAGGGGCTGGCTATAATTCACCCCTCCACTTT.

The gene calls are TRBV15 and TRBJ2-7; 8 bases map to TRBD1. After removal of 0 bases from V and 3 bases from J, the junction contained 16 bases not matched to a gene. The length of the CDR3 is 19 residues. Germline V CDR1 and CDR2: LNHNV, YYDKDF (reference sequence). The CDR3 nucleotides read TGTGCCACCAGCAGAGACTCACCTTCGCAGGGGGCTGGGTTCTACGAGCAGTACTTC. Translation: CATSRDSPSQGAGFYEQYF.

V is TRBV6-5 and J is TRBJ2-3, with 8 bases lining up with TRBD2. The junction had 9 bases not matched to a gene; V was cut back by 4 bases and J by 3 bases. This CDR3 spans 16 amino acids. Germline V gene data show CDR1 as MNHEY and CDR2 as SVGAGI. The CDR3 DNA reads TGTGCCAGCAGTTCCAAGGGTGCGGGAGGTACAGATACGCAGTATTTT. Translating gives CASSSKGAGGTDTQYF.

Here the CDR3 reads CASSFGRAYEQYF. The CDR3 DNA sequence: TGTGCCAGCAGTTTCGGGAGGGCCTACGAGCAGTACTTC. V gene TRBV27 combines with J gene TRBJ2-7, with 8 nucleotides matching TRBD2. Per germline, CDR1 MNHEY and CDR2 SMNVEV (reference sequence). Trimming cost V 3 bases and J 2 bases; bases outside gene matches: 0. The CDR3 extends over 13 amino acids.

The chain links TRBV4-1 to TRBJ2-5; TRBD2 aligns across 8 bases. CDR1 is MGHRA and CDR2 is YSYEKL in the germline V gene. V shed 2 bases and J 5 bases; nucleotides not matched to a gene: 13. The length of the CDR3 is 17 residues. The DNA for the CDR3 is TGCGCCAGCAGCCAAAAAGAACAGCGGGAGTTGTATGAGACCCAGTACTTC. It translates to CASSQKEQRELYETQYF.